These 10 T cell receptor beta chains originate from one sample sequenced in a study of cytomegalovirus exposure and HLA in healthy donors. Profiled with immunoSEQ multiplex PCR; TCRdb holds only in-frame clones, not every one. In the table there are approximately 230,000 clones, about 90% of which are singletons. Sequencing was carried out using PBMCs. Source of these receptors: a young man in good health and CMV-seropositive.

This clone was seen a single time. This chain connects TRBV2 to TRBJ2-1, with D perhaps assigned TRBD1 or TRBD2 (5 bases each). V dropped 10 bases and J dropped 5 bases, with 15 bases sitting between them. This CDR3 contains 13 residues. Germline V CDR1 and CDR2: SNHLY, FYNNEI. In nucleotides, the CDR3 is TGTGCCAACGGGGCTAGCTTGAACAATGAGCAGTTCTTC. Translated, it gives CANGASLNNEQFF.

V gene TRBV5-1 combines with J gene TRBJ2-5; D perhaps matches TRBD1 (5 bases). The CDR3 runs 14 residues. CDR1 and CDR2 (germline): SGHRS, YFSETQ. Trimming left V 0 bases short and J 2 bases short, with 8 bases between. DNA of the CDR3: TGCGCCAGCAGCTTGGAGGCAGGGCAAGAGACCCAGTACTTC. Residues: CASSLEAGQETQYF.

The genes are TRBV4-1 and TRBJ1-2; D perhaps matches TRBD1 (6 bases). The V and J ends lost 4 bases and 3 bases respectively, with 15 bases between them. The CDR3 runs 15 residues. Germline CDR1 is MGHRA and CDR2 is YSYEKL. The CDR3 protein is CASSPRGPGDYGYTF. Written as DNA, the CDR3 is TGCGCCAGCAGCCCCAGGGGCCCGGGGGACTATGGCTACACCTTC.

CDR3 sequence reads: CASRPRGTGEQPQHF. The DNA of the CDR3 is TGTGCCAGCAGGCCACGCGGGACAGGAGAACAGCCCCAGCATTTT. J is TRBJ1-5 and V is TRBV6-6; 8 bases are a match to TRBD1. The CDR3 covers 15 residues. The junction had 11 bases not matched to a gene; V was cut back by 6 bases and J by 7 bases. Germline-derived CDR1 and CDR2 are MNHNY and SVGAGI (reference sequence).

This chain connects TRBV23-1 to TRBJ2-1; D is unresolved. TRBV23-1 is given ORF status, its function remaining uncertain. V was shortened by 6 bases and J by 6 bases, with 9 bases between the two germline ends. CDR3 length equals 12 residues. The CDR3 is CASRNPPNEQFF. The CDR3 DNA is TGCGCCAGCAGGAACCCGCCCAATGAGCAGTTCTTC.

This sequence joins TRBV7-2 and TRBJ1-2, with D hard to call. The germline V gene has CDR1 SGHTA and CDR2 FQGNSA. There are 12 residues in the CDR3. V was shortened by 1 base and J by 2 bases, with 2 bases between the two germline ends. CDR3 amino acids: CASSLENYGYTF. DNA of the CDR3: TGTGCCAGCAGCTTAGAGAACTATGGCTACACCTTC.

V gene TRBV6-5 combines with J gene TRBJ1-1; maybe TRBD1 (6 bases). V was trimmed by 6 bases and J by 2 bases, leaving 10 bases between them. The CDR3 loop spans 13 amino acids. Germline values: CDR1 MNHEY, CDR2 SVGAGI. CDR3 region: CASRKTGNTEAFF. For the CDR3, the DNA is TGTGCCAGCAGGAAGACAGGAAACACTGAAGCTTTCTTT.

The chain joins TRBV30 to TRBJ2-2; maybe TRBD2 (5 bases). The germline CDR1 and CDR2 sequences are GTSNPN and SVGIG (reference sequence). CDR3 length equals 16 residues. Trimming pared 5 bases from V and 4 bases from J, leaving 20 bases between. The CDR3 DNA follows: TGTGCCTGGCCCGCTAGAGGGCGGATTACCACCGGGGAGCTGTTTTTT. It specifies CAWPARGRITTGELFF. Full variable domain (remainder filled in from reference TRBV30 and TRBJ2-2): SQTIHQWPATLVQPVGSPLSLECTVEGTSNPNLYWYRQAAGRGLQLLFYSVGIGQISSEVPQNLSASRPQDRQFILSSKKLLLSDSGFYLCAWPARGRITTGELFFGEGSRLTVL.

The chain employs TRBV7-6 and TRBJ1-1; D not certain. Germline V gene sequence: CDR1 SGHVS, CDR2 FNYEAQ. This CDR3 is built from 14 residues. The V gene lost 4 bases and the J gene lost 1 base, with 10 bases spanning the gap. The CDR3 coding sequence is TGTGCCAGCAGCTCATCGGACGGGAACACTGAAGCTTTCTTT. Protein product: CASSSSDGNTEAFF.

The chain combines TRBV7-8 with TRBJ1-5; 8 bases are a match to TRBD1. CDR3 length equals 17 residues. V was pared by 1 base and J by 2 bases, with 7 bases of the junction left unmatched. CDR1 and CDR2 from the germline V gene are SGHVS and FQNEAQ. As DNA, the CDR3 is TGTGCCAGCAGCTTAGACAGGACAGGGAGGCGCAATCAGCCCCAGCATTTT. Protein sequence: CASSLDRTGRRNQPQHF.